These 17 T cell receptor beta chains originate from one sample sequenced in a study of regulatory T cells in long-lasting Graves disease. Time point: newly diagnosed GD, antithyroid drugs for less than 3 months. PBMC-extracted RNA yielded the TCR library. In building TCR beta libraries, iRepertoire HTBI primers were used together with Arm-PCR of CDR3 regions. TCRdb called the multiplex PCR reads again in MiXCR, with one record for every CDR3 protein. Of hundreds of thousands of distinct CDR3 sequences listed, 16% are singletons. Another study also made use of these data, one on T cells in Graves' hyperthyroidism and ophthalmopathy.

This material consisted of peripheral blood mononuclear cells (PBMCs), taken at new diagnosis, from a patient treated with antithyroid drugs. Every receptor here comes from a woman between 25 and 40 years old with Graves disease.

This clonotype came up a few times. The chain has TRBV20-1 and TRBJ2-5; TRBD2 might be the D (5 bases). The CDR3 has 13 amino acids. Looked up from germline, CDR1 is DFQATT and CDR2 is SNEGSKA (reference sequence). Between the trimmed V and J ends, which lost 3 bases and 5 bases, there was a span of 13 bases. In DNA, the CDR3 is TGCAGTGCTAGTGACCCACGAGGGGAGACCCAGTACTTC. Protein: CSASDPRGETQYF.

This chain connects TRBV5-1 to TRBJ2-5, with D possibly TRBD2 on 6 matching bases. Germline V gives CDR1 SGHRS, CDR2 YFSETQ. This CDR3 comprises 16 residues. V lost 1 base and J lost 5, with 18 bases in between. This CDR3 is CASSLMAGTAGETQYF. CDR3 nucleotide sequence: TGCGCCAGCAGCTTGATGGCAGGCACGGCGGGGGAGACCCAGTACTTC.

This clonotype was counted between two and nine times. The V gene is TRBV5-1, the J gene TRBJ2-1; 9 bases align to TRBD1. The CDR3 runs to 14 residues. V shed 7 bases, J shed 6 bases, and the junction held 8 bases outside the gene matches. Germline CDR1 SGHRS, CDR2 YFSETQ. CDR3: CASERTGVGNEQFF. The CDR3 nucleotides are TGCGCCAGCGAGAGGACAGGGGTAGGCAATGAGCAGTTCTTC. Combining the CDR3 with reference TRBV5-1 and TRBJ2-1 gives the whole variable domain KAGVTQTPRYLIKTRGQQVTLSCSPISGHRSVSWYQQTPGQGLQFLFEYFSETQRNKGNFPGRFSGRQFSNSRSEMNVSTLELGDSALYLCASERTGVGNEQFFGPGTRLTVL.

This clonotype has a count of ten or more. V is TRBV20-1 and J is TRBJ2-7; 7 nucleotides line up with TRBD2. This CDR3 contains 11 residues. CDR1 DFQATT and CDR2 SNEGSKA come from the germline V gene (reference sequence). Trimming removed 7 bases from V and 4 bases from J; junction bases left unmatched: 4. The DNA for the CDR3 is TGCAGTGGGGGGGGAGAGTACGAGCAGTACTTC. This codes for CSGGGEYEQYF.

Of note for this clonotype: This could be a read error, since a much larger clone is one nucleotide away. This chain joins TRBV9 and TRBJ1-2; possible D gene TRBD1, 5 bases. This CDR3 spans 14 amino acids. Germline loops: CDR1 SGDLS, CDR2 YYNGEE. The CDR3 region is CAGSVPGTAYGYTF. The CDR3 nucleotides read TGTGCCGGCAGCGTCCCCGGGACGGCCTATGGCTACACCTTC.

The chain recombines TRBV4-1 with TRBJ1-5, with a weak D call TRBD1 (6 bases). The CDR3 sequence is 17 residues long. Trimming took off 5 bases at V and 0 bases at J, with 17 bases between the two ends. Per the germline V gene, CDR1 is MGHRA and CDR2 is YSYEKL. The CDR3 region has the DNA TGCGCCAGCAGCGGGACACCGGAGCTCTATAGCAATCAGCCCCAGCATTTT. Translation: CASSGTPELYSNQPQHF.

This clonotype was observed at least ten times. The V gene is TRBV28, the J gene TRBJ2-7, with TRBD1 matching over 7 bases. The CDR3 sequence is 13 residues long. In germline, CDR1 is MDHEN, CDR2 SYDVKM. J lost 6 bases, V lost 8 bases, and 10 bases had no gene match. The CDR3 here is CASFSDRVREQYF. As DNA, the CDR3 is TGTGCCAGCTTCAGCGACAGGGTACGCGAGCAGTACTTC.

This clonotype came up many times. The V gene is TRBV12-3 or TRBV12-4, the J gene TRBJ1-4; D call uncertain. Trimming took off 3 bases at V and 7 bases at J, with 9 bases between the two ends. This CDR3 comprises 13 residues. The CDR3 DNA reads TGTGCCAGCAGTTTCGGCGGGGTTGAAAAACTGTTTTTT. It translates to CASSFGGVEKLFF.

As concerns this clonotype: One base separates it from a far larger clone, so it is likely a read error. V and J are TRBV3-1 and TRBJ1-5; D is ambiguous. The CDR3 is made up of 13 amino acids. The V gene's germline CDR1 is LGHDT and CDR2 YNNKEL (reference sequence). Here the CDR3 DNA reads TGTGCCAGCAGTGATTCCATGAATCAGCCCCGGCATTTT. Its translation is CASSDSMNQPRHF.

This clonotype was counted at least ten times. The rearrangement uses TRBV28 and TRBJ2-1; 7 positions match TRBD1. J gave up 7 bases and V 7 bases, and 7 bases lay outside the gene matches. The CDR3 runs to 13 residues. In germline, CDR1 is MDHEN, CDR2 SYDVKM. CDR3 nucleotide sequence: TGTGCCAGCACCAAGACAGGGAGAAATGAGCAGTTCTTC. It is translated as CASTKTGRNEQFF. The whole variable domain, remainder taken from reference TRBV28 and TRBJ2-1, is DVKVTQSSRYLVKRTGEKVFLECVQDMDHENMFWYRQDPGLGLRLIYFSYDVKMKEKGDIPEGYSVSREKKERFSLILESASTNQTSMYLCASTKTGRNEQFFGPGTRLTVL.

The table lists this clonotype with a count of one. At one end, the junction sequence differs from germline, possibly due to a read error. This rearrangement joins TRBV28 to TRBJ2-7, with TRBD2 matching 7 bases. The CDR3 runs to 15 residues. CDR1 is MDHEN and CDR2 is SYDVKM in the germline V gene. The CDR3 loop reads CTSSGARGSPYEQYF. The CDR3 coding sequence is TGTACCAGCAGTGGAGCGCGGGGGTCCCCCTATGAGCAGTACTTC.

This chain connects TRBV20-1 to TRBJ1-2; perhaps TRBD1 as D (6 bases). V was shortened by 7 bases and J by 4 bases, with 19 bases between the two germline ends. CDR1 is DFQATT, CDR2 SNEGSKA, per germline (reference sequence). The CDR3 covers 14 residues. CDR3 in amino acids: CSVVGGLYIYGYTF. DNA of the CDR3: TGCAGTGTTGTAGGGGGGCTCTACATCTATGGCTACACCTTC.

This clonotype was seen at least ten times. CDR3 amino acids: CASSELYYEQYF. The CDR3 region has the DNA TGTGCCAGCAGTGAACTTTACTACGAGCAGTACTTC. The chain uses TRBV2 and TRBJ2-7; no clear D. CDR1 and CDR2 (germline): SNHLY, FYNNEI. The CDR3 is 12 residues long. V gave up 2 bases and J gave up 3 bases, with 5 bases separating them.

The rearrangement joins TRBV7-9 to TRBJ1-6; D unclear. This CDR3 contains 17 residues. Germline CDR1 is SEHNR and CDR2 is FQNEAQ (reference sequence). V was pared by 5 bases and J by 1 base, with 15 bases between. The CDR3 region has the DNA TGTGCCAGCAGCCTAGAAGACGCGAGTTCCTATAATTCACCCCTCCACTTT. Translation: CASSLEDASSYNSPLHF.

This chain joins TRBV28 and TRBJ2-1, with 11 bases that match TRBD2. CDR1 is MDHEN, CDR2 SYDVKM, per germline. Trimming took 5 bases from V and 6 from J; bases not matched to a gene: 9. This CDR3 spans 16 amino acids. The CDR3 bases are TGTGCCAGCAGTCGAGGGACTAGCGGAGGTAGCAATGAGCAGTTCTTC. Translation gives CASSRGTSGGSNEQFF.

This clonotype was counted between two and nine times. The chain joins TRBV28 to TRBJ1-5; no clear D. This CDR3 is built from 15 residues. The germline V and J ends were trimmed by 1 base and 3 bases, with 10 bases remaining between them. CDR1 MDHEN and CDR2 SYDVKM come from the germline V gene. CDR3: CASSLSEFDNQPQHF. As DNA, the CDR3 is TGTGCCAGCAGTTTATCGGAGTTTGACAATCAGCCCCAGCATTTT.

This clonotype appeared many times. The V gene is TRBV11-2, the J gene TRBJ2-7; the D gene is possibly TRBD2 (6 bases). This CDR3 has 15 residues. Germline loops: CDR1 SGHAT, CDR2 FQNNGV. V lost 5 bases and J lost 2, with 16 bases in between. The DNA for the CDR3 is TGTGCCAGCAGCCTTCGGCCTAGCGAGGCCTACGAGCAGTACTTC. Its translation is CASSLRPSEAYEQYF.